This passage covers 5 T cell receptor beta chains from one sample sequenced in a study of identical twins listed by TCRdb under 2016. Library preparation used 5' RACE. The run used an Illumina HiSeq 2000. TCRdb's own reprocessing of the public reads used fastp at Q25 and MiXCR and kept productive beta chains. CDR3 protein duplicates are merged, each entry listing the most common genes and DNA. The sample table lists hundreds of thousands of distinct CDR3 sequences, around 5.7% of them with a count of one. Under 2% of the sample rests with the top ten. Sequenced: naive T cells sorted from blood. In the paper's terms, the cell subset or site label means: cells isolated with a human naive T-cell isolation kit. Receptors were obtained from a man between 18 and 35 years old in good health.

This clonotype was found a few times. The chain uses TRBV30 and TRBJ2-1, with a tentative D call TRBD2 (5 bases). The V and J ends lost 7 bases and 0 bases respectively, with 13 bases between them. This CDR3 is built from 14 residues. The germline gives CDR1 GTSNPN, CDR2 SVGIG (reference sequence). The CDR3 DNA is TGTGCCTCCTCTAGCTCCCACTCCTACAATGAGCAGTTCTTC. Protein product: CASSSSHSYNEQFF.

This clonotype was picked up a small number of times. The chain carries TRBV7-9 and TRBJ2-7; D may be TRBD1 (5 bases). The germline V gene encodes CDR1 SEHNR and CDR2 FQNEAQ (reference sequence). V lost 4 bases, J lost 2 bases, and 12 bases lay in between. The CDR3 contains 14 residues. The CDR3 DNA reads as TGTGCCAGCAGCTCAATGACAGCTACCTACGAGCAGTACTTC. It codes for CASSSMTATYEQYF.

There are a few counts of this clonotype. V is TRBV18 and J is TRBJ2-2; weak D call: TRBD2 (6 bases). CDR1 is KGHSH and CDR2 is LQKENI in the germline V gene. Trimming left V 3 bases short and J 0 bases short, with 8 bases between. This CDR3 contains 15 residues. The DNA of the CDR3 is TGTGCCAGCTCACCGGCGGGAACGAACACCGGGGAGCTGTTTTTT. Its protein product is CASSPAGTNTGELFF.

This clonotype appeared a few times. The chain carries TRBV4-3 and TRBJ2-7; 8 bases map to TRBD2. The length of the CDR3 is 15 residues. The V and J ends lost 4 bases and 7 bases, in that order; junction bases with no gene match: 12. From germline, CDR1 is LGHNA and CDR2 YSLEER. The CDR3 loop reads CASSRGLAGPGEQYF. The CDR3 region has the DNA TGCGCCAGCAGCCGAGGACTAGCAGGGCCTGGTGAGCAGTACTTC.

In this sample, this clonotype turned up many times. V and J are TRBV12-3 or TRBV12-4 and TRBJ1-5; D possibly corresponds to TRBD1 (5 bases). V was clipped by 3 bases and J by 6 bases, with 9 bases between them. The length of the CDR3 is 13 residues. The CDR3 coding sequence is TGTGCCAGCAGTTTCCCGGGGGGTCAGCCCCAGCATTTT. This encodes CASSFPGGQPQHF.